This TCR beta chain was recovered during a study of blood T cell repertoires in COVID-19 (dated by TCRdb to the early 2020s). Looking at the study overall: Collaborator samples came from the United States, Italy and Spain and covered acute and convalescent phases of COVID-19. The prospective study material was composed of cDNA or gDNA derived from T cells, B-cell-depleted T cells, or PBMCs. Subjects who had been exposed to COVID-19, were actively infected with it, or had recovered from it provided the deeply sampled blood TCRbeta repertoires that made up the dataset. The repertoires were released in a freely available public database meant as a resource for research on the immune response to SARS-CoV-2. Samples came from the ongoing ImmuneRACE study (first 160 participants) plus 1,254 subjects from 6 global collaborators. The sample metadata nearly always contained a de-identified subject ID, COVID-19 status, age in years and sex. Where available, HLA class I and class II types were obtained from metadata supplied by the sample provider rather than from assay-based typing. Study-level results and caveats: Clinical and demographic metadata were provided uncurated, with the amount varying by source and participant.

Collaborating institutions collected whole blood in K2EDTA tubes following their own protocols. For TCRbeta analysis, collaborators shipped samples in one of three forms: frozen whole blood, isolated PBMCs, or DNA extracted from either of those sample types. Reading the germline V gene gives CDR1 ENHRY and CDR2 SYGVKD. The cysteine opens and the phenylalanine closes a CDR3 of 17 amino acids. The entry retains the CDR3 DNA only, 51 bases that are in frame from base 1. The junction shows trimming of 2 bases on V and 0 bases on J, and the gene matches do not reach 5 bases of it. Comment on this clone: The antigen it binds to is not known. One base away there is no much larger clone; base qualities are not given.

The immunoSEQ Assay, a bias-controlled multiplex PCR, was used to amplify TCRbeta CDR3 regions from genomic DNA. The authors' pipeline ran thus. The number of nucleated cells in each sample was estimated by amplification of reference gene primers within the assay. Sequence reads were collapsed and filtered to measure the absolute abundance of every unique TCRbeta CDR3 rearrangement. For each sample, productive Simpson clonality was calculated by taking the square root of Simpson's diversity index across productive rearrangements. Held by TCRdb, this immuneACCESS table contains in-frame sequences only and omits some clones. Under half of the omission traces to an unresolved V gene where checked; the cause of the rest is unknown. V and J calls and clone size are copied from that table; D and trimming were computed from the DNA. The sample table holds tens of thousands of clones, of which about 90% were seen once. The top ten clones comprise 2.5% to 3.5% of the sample.

Sequences were obtained from peripheral blood. The chain is made from TRBV10-3 and TRBJ2-7; 12 central bases correspond to TRBD2. This sequence was found in a human donor in a cohort sampled during active COVID-19. The DNA sequence follows: TGTGCCATCAGTGAGGGACTAGCGGGACTCATCTCCTACGAGCAGTACTTC. The resulting protein is CAISEGLAGLISYEQYF.